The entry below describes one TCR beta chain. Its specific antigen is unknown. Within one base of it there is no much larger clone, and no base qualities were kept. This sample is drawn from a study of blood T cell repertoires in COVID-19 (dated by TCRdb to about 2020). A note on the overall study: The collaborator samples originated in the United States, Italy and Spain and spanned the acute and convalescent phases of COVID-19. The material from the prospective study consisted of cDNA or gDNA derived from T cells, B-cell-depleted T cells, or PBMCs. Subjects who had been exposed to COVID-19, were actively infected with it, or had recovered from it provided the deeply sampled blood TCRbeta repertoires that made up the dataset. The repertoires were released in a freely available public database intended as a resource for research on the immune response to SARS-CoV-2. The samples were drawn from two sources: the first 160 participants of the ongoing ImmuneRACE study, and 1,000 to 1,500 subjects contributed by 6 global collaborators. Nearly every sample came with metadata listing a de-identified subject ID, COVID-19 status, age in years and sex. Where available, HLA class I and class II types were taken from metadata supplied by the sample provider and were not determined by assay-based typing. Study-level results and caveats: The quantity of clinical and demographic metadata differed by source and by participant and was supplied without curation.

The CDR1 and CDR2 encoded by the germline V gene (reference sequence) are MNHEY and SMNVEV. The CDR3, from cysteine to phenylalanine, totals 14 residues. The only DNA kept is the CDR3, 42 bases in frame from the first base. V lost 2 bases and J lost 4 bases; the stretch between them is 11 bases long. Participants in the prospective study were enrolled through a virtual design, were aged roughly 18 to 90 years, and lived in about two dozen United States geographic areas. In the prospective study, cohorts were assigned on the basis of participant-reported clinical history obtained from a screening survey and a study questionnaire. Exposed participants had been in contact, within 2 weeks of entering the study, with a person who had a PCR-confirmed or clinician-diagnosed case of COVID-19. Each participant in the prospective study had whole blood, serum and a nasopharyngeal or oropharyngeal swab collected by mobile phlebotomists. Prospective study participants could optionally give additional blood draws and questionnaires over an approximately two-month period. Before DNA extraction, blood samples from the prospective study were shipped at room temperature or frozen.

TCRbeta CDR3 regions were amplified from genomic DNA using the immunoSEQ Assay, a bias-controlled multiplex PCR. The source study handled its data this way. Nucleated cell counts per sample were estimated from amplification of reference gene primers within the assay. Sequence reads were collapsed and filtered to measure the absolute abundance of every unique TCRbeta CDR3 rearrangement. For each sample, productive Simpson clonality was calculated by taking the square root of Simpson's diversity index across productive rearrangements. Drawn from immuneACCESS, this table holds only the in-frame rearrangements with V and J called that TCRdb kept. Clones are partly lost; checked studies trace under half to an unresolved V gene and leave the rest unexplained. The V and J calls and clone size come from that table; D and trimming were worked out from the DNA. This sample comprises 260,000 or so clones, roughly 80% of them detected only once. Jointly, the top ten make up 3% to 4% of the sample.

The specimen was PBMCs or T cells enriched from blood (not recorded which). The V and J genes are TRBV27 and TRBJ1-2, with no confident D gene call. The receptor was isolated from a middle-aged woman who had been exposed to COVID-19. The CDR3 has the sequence CASSLIASGYGYTF. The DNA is TGTGCCAGCAGTTTAATCGCGTCGGGCTATGGCTACACCTTC.